The next 24 T cell receptor beta chains were all read from a single sample in a study of T cell clonality in common variable immunodeficiency. Produced via immunoSEQ multiplex PCR; TCRdb's table is partial and in-frame only. The data list under 50,000 clones, none observed once; roughly 1.9% falls to the top ten. Source material: peripheral blood mononuclear cells. The receptors shown here come from a person between 18 and 70 years old in good health.

This clone showed up many times. The CDR3 extends 3 residues past the end of the read, so its final part is completed from the germline J gene. The V gene is TRBV5-1, the J gene TRBJ2-3; 9 positions match TRBD2. CDR1 SGHRS and CDR2 YFSETQ come from the germline V gene. This CDR3 has 16 amino acids. Trimming removed 0 bases from V and 2 bases from J; junction bases left unmatched: 4. CDR3 DNA, as far as it was read: TGCGCCAGCAGCTTGGGTAGCGGGGGAACCACAGATACG. Translation: CASSLGSGGTTDT. The CDR3, in full, reads CASSLGSGGTTDTQYF.

This clone was seen ten or more times. The part of the CDR3 DNA that was read is TGCAGTGCTCCGCCTAGCCAGGGGATCGCGGAAGGC. It encodes CSAPPSQGIAEG. The whole CDR3 sequence is CSAPPSQGIAEGYTF. V usage is TRBV20-1 and J usage is TRBJ1-2; D may be TRBD1 (6 bases). With the read ending 3 residues before the CDR3 end, the germline J gene is used to fill in that end. Germline CDR1 and CDR2: DFQATT and SNEGSKA (reference sequence). The CDR3 is 15 amino acids.

The sample holds many counts of this clone. The CDR3 end is not reached by the read, which stops 3 residues before it; the germline J gene fills it in. The chain is built from TRBV19 and TRBJ1-1, with D maybe TRBD1 (5 bases). Per the germline V gene, CDR1 is LNHDA and CDR2 is SQIVND (reference sequence). This CDR3 has 13 residues. Trimming pared 5 bases from V and 4 bases from J, leaving 11 bases between. The CDR3 here is CASSSRGGTEAFF. CDR3 DNA (partial): TGTGCCAGTAGTTCCCGCGGGGGCACTGAA.

This clone was observed many times. The CDR3 end lies 3 residues beyond the end of the read and is filled in from the germline J gene. The genes are TRBV5-6 and TRBJ1-2, with 9 positions matching TRBD1. Germline loops: CDR1 SGHDT, CDR2 YYEEEE. V dropped 4 bases and J dropped 5; count of bases not matched to a gene: 3. This CDR3 is 13 amino acids long. The CDR3 spells CASSPQGAYGYTF. CDR3 DNA, as far as it was read: TGTGCCAGCAGCCCACAGGGGGCATATGGC. Together with reference TRBV5-6 and TRBJ1-2, the CDR3 gives the full variable domain: DAGVTQSPTHLIKTRGQQVTLRCSPKSGHDTVSWYQQALGQGPQFIFQYYEEEERQRGNFPDRFSGHQFPNYSSELNVNALLLGDSALYLCASSPQGAYGYTFGSGTRLTVV.

This clone was detected many times. Coverage ceases 3 residues before the CDR3 finishes, and the germline J gene fills in the end. The J gene is TRBJ1-2, the V gene TRBV19; D remains ambiguous. The CDR3 spans 13 residues. CDR1 and CDR2 from the germline V gene are LNHDA and SQIVND (reference sequence). Trimming cost V 5 bases and J 1 base, with 8 bases left between them. The part of the CDR3 DNA that was read is TGTGCCAGTAGTCCCCAGATTAACTATGGC. This gives the protein CASSPQINYG. The CDR3 reads in full as CASSPQINYGYTF.

This clone was detected many times. The CDR3 is cut off 3 residues early in the read; its end comes from the germline J gene. The chain couples TRBV5-1 to TRBJ2-3; 11 nucleotides align to TRBD2. V trimming: 4 bases; J trimming: 4 bases; junction bases outside the gene matches: 5. This CDR3 comprises 15 residues. The germline V gene encodes CDR1 SGHRS and CDR2 YFSETQ. CDR3 sequence: CASSDSGGAADTQYF. The covered CDR3 bases are TGCGCCAGCAGCGATAGCGGGGGGGCCGCAGATACG.

The table lists this clone with many counts. The sequenced fragment ends 3 residues before the CDR3 boundary, so the rest is inferred from the germline J gene. The chain links TRBV20-1 to TRBJ2-3; D is perhaps TRBD1 (6 bases). Germline V gene lookup returns CDR1 DFQATT and CDR2 SNEGSKA (reference sequence). CDR3 length: 14 amino acids. Trimming shortened V by 4 bases and J by 4 bases, and 15 bases separated the two germline ends. CDR3 in amino acids: CSAIGTRGADTQYF. The part of the CDR3 DNA that was read is TGCAGTGCTATCGGGACAAGGGGAGCAGATACG.

In its sample, this clone was seen many times. The CDR3 end falls 3 residues outside the read, so it is completed with the germline J gene. V and J are TRBV7-9 and TRBJ2-5, with 10 nucleotides matching TRBD2. The CDR3 has 14 amino acids. The germline V gene has CDR1 SEHNR and CDR2 FQNEAQ (reference sequence). V gave up 5 bases and J gave up 3 bases; unmatched junction bases: 3. The sequenced CDR3 bases are TGTGCCAGCAGCCGAGGGACTAGCGAAGAGACC. Protein sequence: CASSRGTSEET. The entire CDR3 protein is CASSRGTSEETQYF.

There are many counts of this clone. The read finishes 3 residues shy of the CDR3 end, and the germline J gene is used to complete it. The chain uses TRBV20-1 and TRBJ1-5, with TRBD1 as a possible D gene (5 bases). Trimming took 6 bases from V and 3 from J, leaving 18 bases between them. CDR1 is DFQATT, CDR2 SNEGSKA, per germline (reference sequence). CDR3 length: 15 amino acids. Incomplete CDR3 DNA: TGCAGTGCCCCCCGGCAGGGAAGGATCAATCAGCCC. This translates into CSAPRQGRINQP. The complete CDR3 reads CSAPRQGRINQPQHF.

This clone was observed at least ten times. The read is 3 residues too short to cover the CDR3 end, so that end is filled in from the germline J gene. The rearrangement links TRBV20-1 to TRBJ2-1, with D possibly TRBD1 on 6 matching bases. Trimming removed 0 bases from V and 1 base from J, with 13 bases in between. Germline values: CDR1 DFQATT, CDR2 SNEGSKA (reference sequence). The CDR3 is made up of 16 amino acids. CDR3 DNA (partial): TGCAGTGCTAGAGATCAGGGCAGGGGATCCTACAATGAG. Its translation is CSARDQGRGSYNE. The entire CDR3 protein reads CSARDQGRGSYNEQFF.

This clone was found many times. Read sequence stops 3 residues before the CDR3 end, and the germline J gene provides the missing end. V usage is TRBV19 and J usage is TRBJ1-1; 9 bases are shared with TRBD1. J lost 4 bases, V lost 4 bases, and 4 bases had no gene match. Germline-derived CDR1 and CDR2 are LNHDA and SQIVND (reference sequence). This CDR3 region has 14 residues. The CDR3 sequence is CASSTGQGATEAFF. Incomplete CDR3 DNA: TGTGCCAGTAGTACGGGACAGGGCGCCACTGAA.

This clone was observed at least ten times. The read ends 3 residues shy of where the CDR3 ends; the end is completed using the germline J gene. The chain has TRBV29-1 and TRBJ2-3; 13 bases are shared with TRBD2. V lost 6 bases and J lost 4; bases outside the gene matches: 13. Germline V gene sequence: CDR1 SQVTM, CDR2 ANQGSEA. There are 17 residues in the CDR3. The sequenced part of the CDR3 DNA is TGCAGCGTCCCCGGAACGGGACTAGCGGGGAGGTCAGATACG. Protein product: CSVPGTGLAGRSDT. The whole CDR3 region reads CSVPGTGLAGRSDTQYF.

This clone was observed at least ten times. The read gets to within 3 residues of the CDR3 end, and the germline J gene fills in the rest. The rearrangement links TRBV5-1 to TRBJ2-2; 9 nucleotides align to TRBD1. This CDR3 is built from 14 residues. The germline gives CDR1 SGHRS, CDR2 YFSETQ. The chain's CDR3 is CASSLGDRVEKLFF. CDR3 DNA (partial): TGCGCCAGCAGCTTGGGGGACAGGGTTGAAAAG. The whole variable domain, remainder taken from reference TRBV5-1 and TRBJ2-2, is KAGVTQTPRYLIKTRGQQVTLSCSPISGHRSVSWYQQTPGQGLQFLFEYFSETQRNKGNFPGRFSGRQFSNSRSEMNVSTLELGDSALYLCASSLGDRVEKLFFGEGSRLTVL.

Ten or more counts support this clone. The sequenced fragment ends 3 residues before the CDR3 boundary, so the rest is inferred from the germline J gene. The rearrangement uses TRBV2 and TRBJ2-2, with unresolved D. The V gene lost 3 bases and the J gene lost 3 bases, with 8 bases spanning the gap. This CDR3 is 14 amino acids long. The germline CDR1 and CDR2 sequences are SNHLY and FYNNEI. The covered CDR3 bases are TGTGCCAGCAGTGAGTACCGGTACACCGGGGAG. Residues: CASSEYRYTGE. The whole CDR3 protein reads CASSEYRYTGELFF.

This clone has more than one count but fewer than ten. The CDR3 goes on 3 residues after the read ends, and that part is filled in from the germline J gene. The chain recombines TRBV10-2 with TRBJ1-2; TRBD1 aligns across 8 bases. This CDR3 has 15 amino acids. Germline V gene data show CDR1 as WSHSY and CDR2 as SAAADI. With 0 bases clipped from V and 5 bases from J, the junction kept 5 bases outside the gene matches. The CDR3 sequence: CASSESAQGVYGYTF. CDR3 DNA (partial): TGCGCCAGCAGTGAGTCAGCACAGGGGGTTTATGGC.

In this sample, this clone turned up many times. The read ends 3 residues before the CDR3 terminus; that terminus is restored from the germline J gene. This chain links TRBV5-4 with TRBJ1-4, with 7 bases fitting TRBD1. The CDR3 sequence is 15 residues long. CDR1 is SGHNT and CDR2 is YYREEE in the germline V gene (reference sequence). The ends lost 3 bases at V and 2 bases at J; junction bases unmatched: 4. The CDR3 here is CASSYTGDTNEKLFF. Partial CDR3 DNA: TGTGCCAGCAGCTATACAGGGGACACTAATGAAAAA. Complete variable domain (other parts from reference TRBV5-4 and TRBJ1-4): ETGVTQSPTHLIKTRGQQVTLRCSSQSGHNTVSWYQQALGQGPQFIFQYYREEENGRGNFPPRFSGLQFPNYSSELNVNALELDDSALYLCASSYTGDTNEKLFFGSGTQLSVL.

This clone appeared many times. The missing CDR3 end, 3 residues past where the read stops, is filled in from the germline J gene. This chain connects TRBV11-2 to TRBJ2-7; D may be TRBD2 (5 bases). V was pared by 1 base and J by 2 bases, with 9 bases between. This CDR3 region has 14 residues. Per the germline V gene, CDR1 is SGHAT and CDR2 is FQNNGV. CDR3 loop: CASSLARGPYEQYF. CDR3 bases read: TGTGCCAGCAGCTTAGCCCGGGGTCCCTACGAG.

As concerns this clone: Read coverage stops 3 residues before the CDR3 terminus; the germline J gene supplies the remainder. The rearrangement joins TRBV29-1 to TRBJ2-3; unclear D gene. The CDR3 extends over 12 amino acids. From germline, CDR1 is SQVTM and CDR2 ANQGSEA. CDR3 protein: CSVESRPETQYF. Incomplete CDR3 DNA: TGCAGCGTTGAAAGCAGGCCGGAGACG.

This clone was recorded many times. The CDR3 DNA, read in part, is TGTGCCAGCAGGGACTCCAGGGGACCCTACGAG. Translation gives CASRDSRGPYE. The entire CDR3 protein reads CASRDSRGPYEQYF. This chain uses TRBV6-2 or TRBV6-3 with TRBJ2-7; possible D gene TRBD1, 6 bases. From the germline J gene comes the end of the CDR3, since the read stops 3 residues before it. V lost 6 bases, J lost 2 bases, and 14 bases lay in between. Looked up from germline, CDR1 is MNHEY and CDR2 is SVGEGT. This CDR3 contains 14 residues.

For this clone: Read sequence stops 3 residues before the CDR3 end, and the germline J gene provides the missing end. The chain joins TRBV30 to TRBJ2-4; weak D call: TRBD1 (6 bases). Germline values: CDR1 GTSNPN, CDR2 SVGIG (reference sequence). This CDR3 has 10 residues. This chain's CDR3 is CAWNRDGQYF. The sequenced CDR3 bases are TGTGCCTGGAACAGGGACGGT.

Many counts were recorded for this clone. The CDR3 goes on 3 residues after the read ends, and that part is filled in from the germline J gene. The chain recombines TRBV2 with TRBJ2-1; 13 nucleotides line up with TRBD2. Germline CDR1 SNHLY, CDR2 FYNNEI. The V and J ends lost 5 bases and 6 bases, in that order; junction bases with no gene match: 4. The CDR3 totals 15 residues. This chain's CDR3 is CASSTGTSGVNEQFF. The part of the CDR3 DNA that was read is TGTGCCAGCAGTACCGGGACTAGCGGGGTCAATGAG.

In this sample, this clone turned up many times. The read halts 3 residues ahead of the CDR3 end, with the missing end drawn from the germline J gene. The genes are TRBV5-1 and TRBJ1-4; 7 nucleotides agree with TRBD1. Germline CDR1 and CDR2: SGHRS and YFSETQ. Losses at the gene ends were 0 bases for V and 7 bases for J; bases not matched to a gene: 6. This CDR3 has 15 amino acids. CDR3 loop: CASSLEGATGEKLFF. The CDR3 bases that were read are TGCGCCAGCAGCTTGGAGGGGGCGACAGGTGAAAAA. The full variable domain, its missing parts supplied by reference TRBV5-1 and TRBJ1-4, is KAGVTQTPRYLIKTRGQQVTLSCSPISGHRSVSWYQQTPGQGLQFLFEYFSETQRNKGNFPGRFSGRQFSNSRSEMNVSTLELGDSALYLCASSLEGATGEKLFFGSGTQLSVL.

This clone was observed at least ten times. The read comes to an end 3 residues before the CDR3 does, leaving the germline J gene to fill in the end. This rearrangement joins TRBV5-4 to TRBJ2-5, with 10 positions matching TRBD1. This CDR3 comprises 14 residues. The germline gives CDR1 SGHNT, CDR2 YYREEE (reference sequence). The V gene end was trimmed by 3 bases and the J gene end by 5 bases; junction bases not matched to a gene: 4. The CDR3 here is CASSSGQGGETQYF. Incomplete CDR3 DNA: TGTGCCAGCAGCTCCGGACAGGGGGGGGAGACC.

This clone was recorded at least ten times. Coverage ceases 3 residues before the CDR3 finishes, and the germline J gene fills in the end. This chain uses TRBV30 with TRBJ2-7; TRBD2 might be the D (5 bases). Germline CDR1 GTSNPN, CDR2 SVGIG (reference sequence). Trimming left V 2 bases short and J 2 bases short, with 7 bases between. The CDR3 sequence is 12 residues long. Partial CDR3 DNA: TGTGCCTGGAGTAGGACTGCCTACGAG. Translated, it gives CAWSRTAYE. The entire CDR3 protein reads CAWSRTAYEQYF.